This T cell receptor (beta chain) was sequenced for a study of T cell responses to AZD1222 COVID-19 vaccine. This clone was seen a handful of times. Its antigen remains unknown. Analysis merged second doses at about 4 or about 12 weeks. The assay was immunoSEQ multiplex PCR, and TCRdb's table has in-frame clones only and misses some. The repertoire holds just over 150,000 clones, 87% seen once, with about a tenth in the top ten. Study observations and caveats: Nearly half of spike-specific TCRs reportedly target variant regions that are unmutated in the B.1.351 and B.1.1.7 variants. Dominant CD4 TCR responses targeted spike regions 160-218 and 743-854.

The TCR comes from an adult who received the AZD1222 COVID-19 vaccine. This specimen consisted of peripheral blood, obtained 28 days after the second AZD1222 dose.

The CDR3: CASSLNLQGSLYGYTF. CDR3 nucleotide sequence: TGTGCCAGCAGCCTCAACTTACAGGGGTCGCTCTATGGCTACACCTTC. The chain uses TRBV14 and TRBJ1-2; TRBD1 aligns across 7 bases. This CDR3 has 16 residues. Germline V gives CDR1 SGHDN, CDR2 FVKESK. The trim removed 4 bases at V and 4 bases at J, leaving 12 bases unmatched.